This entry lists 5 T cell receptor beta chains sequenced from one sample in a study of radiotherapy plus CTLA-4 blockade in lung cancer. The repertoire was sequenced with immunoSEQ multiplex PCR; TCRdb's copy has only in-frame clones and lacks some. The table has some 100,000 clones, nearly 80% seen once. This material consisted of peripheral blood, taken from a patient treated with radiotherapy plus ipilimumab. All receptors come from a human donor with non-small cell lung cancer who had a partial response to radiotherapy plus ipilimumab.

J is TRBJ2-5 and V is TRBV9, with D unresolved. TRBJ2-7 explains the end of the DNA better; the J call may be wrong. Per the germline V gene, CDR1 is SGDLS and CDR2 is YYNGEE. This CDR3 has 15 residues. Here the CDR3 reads CASSVAPTLDYEQYF. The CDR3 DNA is TGTGCCAGCAGCGTAGCTCCCACACTTGACTACGAGCAGTACTTC.

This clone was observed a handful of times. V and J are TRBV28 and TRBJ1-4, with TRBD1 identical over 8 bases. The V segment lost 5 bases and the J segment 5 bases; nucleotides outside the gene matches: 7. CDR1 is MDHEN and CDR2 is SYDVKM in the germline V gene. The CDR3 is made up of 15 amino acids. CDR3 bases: TGTGCCAGCAGTCTCCCGGGACAGGTGAATGAAAAACTGTTTTTT. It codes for CASSLPGQVNEKLFF.

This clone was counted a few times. CDR3 amino acids: CASSSGQGIEPQHF. The CDR3 nucleotides are TGTGCCAGTAGTTCGGGACAGGGGATTGAGCCCCAGCATTTT. The rearrangement links TRBV19 to TRBJ1-5, with 10 nucleotides matching TRBD1. V lost 5 bases and J lost 8; bases outside the gene matches: 6. Germline assignment: CDR1 LNHDA and CDR2 SQIVND (reference sequence). The CDR3 runs 14 residues.

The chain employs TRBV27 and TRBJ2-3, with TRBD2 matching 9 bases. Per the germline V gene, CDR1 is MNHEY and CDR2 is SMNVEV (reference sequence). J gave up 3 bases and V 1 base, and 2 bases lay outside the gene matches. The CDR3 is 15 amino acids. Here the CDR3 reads CASSLWGLATDTQYF. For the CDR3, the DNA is TGTGCCAGCAGTTTATGGGGACTAGCTACAGATACGCAGTATTTT.

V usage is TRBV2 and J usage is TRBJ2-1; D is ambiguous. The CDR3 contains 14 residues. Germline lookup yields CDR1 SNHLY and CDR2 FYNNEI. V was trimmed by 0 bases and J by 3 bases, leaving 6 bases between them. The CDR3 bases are TGTGCCAGCAGTGAAGCGGCGGTCTACAATGAGCAGTTCTTC. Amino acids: CASSEAAVYNEQFF.